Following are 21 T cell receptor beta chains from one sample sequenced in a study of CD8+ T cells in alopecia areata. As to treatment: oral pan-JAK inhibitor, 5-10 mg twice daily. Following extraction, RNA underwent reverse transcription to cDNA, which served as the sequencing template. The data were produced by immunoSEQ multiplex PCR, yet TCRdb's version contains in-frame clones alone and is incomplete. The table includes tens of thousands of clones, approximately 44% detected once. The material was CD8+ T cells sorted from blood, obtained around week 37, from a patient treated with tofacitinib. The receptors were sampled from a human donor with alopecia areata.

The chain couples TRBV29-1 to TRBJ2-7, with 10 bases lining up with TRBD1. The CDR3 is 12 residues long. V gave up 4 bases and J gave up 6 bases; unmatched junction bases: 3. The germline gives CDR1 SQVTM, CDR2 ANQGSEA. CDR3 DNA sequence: TGCAGCGTTGTAGGGACAGGGGTCGAGCAGTACTTC. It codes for CSVVGTGVEQYF.

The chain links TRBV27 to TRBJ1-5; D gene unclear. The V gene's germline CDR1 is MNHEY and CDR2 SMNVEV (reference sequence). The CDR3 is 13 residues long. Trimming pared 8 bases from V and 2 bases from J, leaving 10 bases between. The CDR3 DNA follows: TGTGCCAGCGCGGAGCAGGGCAATCAGCCCCAGCATTTT. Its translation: CASAEQGNQPQHF.

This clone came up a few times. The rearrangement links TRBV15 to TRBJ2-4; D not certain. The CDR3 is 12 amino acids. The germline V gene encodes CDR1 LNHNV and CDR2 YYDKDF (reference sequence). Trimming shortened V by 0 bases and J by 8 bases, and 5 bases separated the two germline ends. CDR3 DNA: TGTGCCACCAGCAGAGATCCCCACATTCAGTACTTC. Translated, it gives CATSRDPHIQYF.

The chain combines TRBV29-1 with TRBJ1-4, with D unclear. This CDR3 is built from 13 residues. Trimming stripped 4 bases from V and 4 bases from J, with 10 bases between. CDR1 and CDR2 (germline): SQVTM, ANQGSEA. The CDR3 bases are TGCAGCGTTGTGGGCAGCCGTAATGAAAAACTGTTTTTT. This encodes CSVVGSRNEKLFF.

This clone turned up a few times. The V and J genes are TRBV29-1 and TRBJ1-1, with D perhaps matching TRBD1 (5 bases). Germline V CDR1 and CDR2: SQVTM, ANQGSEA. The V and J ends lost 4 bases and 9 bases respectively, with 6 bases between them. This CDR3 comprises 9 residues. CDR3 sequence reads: CSVGTQAFF. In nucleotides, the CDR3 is TGCAGCGTTGGGACACAAGCTTTCTTT. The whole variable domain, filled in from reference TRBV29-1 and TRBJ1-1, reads SAVISQKPSRDICQRGTSLTIQCQVDSQVTMMFWYRQQPGQSLTLIATANQGSEATYESGFVIDKFPISRPNLTFSTLTVSNMSPEDSSIYLCSVGTQAFFGQGTRLTVV.

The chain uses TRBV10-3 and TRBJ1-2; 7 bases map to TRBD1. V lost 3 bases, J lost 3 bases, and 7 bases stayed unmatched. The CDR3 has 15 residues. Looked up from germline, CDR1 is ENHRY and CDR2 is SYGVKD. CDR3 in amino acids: CAISDGLRGDYGYTF. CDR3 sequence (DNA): TGTGCCATCAGTGACGGGCTCAGGGGGGACTATGGCTACACCTTC.

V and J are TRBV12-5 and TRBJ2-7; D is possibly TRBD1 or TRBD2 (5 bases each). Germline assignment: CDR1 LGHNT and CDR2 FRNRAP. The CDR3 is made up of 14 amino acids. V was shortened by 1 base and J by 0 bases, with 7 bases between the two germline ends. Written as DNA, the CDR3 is TGTGCTAGTGGTTTGGCAGGGACCTCCTACGAGCAGTACTTC. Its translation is CASGLAGTSYEQYF.

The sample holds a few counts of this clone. CDR3 sequence: CASSLAVSEAPETQYF. The CDR3 DNA reads as TGTGCCAGCAGCTTAGCGGTGTCGGAGGCACCAGAGACCCAGTACTTC. V usage is TRBV11-2 and J usage is TRBJ2-5; tentative D call: TRBD2 (5 bases). CDR1 and CDR2 (germline): SGHAT, FQNNGV. The CDR3 covers 16 residues. Trimming cost V 1 base and J 4 bases, with 16 bases left between them.

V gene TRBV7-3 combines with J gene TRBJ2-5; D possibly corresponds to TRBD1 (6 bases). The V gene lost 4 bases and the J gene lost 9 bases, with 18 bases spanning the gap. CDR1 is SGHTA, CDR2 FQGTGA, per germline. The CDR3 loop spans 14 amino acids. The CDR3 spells CASSSTGGKMAQYF. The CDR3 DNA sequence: TGTGCCAGCAGCTCAACTGGGGGCAAGATGGCCCAGTACTTC. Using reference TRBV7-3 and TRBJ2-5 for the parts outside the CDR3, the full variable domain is GAGVSQTPSNKVTEKGKYVELRCDPISGHTALYWYRQSLGQGPEFLIYFQGTGAADDSGLPNDRFFAVRPEGSVSTLKIQRTERGDSAVYLCASSSTGGKMAQYFGPGTRLLVL.

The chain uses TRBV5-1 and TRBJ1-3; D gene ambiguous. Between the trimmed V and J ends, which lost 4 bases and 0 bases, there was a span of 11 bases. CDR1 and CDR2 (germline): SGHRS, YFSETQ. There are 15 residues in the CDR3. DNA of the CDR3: TGCGCCAGCAGCCGGACGGATCGCTCTGGAAACACCATATATTTT. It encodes CASSRTDRSGNTIYF.

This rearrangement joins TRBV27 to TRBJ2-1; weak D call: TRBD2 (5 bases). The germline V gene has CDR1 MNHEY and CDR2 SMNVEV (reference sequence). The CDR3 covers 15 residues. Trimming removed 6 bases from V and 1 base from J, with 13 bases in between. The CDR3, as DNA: TGTGCCAGCAGCATCTCCGGGGTATCCTACAATGAGCAGTTCTTC. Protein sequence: CASSISGVSYNEQFF.

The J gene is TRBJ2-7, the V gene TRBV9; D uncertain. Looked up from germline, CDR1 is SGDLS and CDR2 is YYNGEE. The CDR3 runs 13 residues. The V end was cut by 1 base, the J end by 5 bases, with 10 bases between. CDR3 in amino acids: CASSVQTTDEQYF. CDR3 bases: TGTGCCAGCAGCGTACAGACCACAGACGAGCAGTACTTC.

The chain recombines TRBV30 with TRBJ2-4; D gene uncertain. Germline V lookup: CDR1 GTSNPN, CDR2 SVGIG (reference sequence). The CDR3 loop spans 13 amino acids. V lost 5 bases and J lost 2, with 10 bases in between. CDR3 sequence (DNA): TGTGCCTGGCTAAAGATTACCAAAAACATTCAGTACTTC. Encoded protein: CAWLKITKNIQYF.

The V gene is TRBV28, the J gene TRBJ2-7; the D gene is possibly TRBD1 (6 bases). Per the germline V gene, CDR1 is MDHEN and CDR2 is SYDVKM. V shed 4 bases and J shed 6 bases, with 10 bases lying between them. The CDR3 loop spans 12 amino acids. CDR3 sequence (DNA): TGTGCCAGCAGTTGGACAGCATCCGAGCAGTACTTC. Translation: CASSWTASEQYF.

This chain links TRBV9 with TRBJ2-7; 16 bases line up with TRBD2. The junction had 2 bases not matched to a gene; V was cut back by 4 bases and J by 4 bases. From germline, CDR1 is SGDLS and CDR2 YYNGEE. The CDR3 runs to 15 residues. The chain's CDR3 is CASSSGLAGGYEQYF. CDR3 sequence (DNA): TGTGCCAGCAGCTCGGGACTAGCGGGAGGGTACGAGCAGTACTTC.

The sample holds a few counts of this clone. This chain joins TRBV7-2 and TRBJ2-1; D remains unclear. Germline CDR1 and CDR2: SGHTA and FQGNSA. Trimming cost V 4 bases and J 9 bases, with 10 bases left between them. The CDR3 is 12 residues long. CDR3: CASSWAQIEQFF. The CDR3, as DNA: TGTGCCAGCAGCTGGGCGCAGATTGAGCAGTTCTTC.

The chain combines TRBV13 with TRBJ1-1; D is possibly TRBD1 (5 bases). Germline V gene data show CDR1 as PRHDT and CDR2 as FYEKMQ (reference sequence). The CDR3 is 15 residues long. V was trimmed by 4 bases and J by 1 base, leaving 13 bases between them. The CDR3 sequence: CASSSPGRGNTEAFF. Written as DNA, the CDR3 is TGTGCCAGCAGCTCTCCGGGACGGGGGAACACTGAAGCTTTCTTT.

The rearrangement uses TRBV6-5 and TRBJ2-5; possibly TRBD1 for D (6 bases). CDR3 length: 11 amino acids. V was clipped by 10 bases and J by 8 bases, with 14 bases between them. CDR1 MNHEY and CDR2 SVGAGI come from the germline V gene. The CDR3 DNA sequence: TGTGCCACTAAAACGACAGGAACCCAGTACTTC. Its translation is CATKTTGTQYF.

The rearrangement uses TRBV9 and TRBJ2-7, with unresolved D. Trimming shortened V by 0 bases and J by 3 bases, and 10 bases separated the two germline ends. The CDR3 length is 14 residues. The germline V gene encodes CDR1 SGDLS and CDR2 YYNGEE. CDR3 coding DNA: TGTGCCAGCAGCGTAGCTACTCCAGGCTACGAGCAGTACTTC. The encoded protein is CASSVATPGYEQYF.

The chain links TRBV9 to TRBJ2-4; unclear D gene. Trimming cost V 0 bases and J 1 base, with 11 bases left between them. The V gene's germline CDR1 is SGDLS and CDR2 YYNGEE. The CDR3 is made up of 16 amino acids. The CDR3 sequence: CASSVEGRVAKNIQYF. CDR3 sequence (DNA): TGTGCCAGCAGCGTAGAGGGTAGGGTGGCCAAAAACATTCAGTACTTC.

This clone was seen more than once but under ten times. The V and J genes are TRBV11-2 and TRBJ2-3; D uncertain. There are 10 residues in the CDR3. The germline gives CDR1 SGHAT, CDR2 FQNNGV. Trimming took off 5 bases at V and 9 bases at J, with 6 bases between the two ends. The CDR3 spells CASSPRTQYF. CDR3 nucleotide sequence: TGTGCCAGCAGCCCTAGAACGCAGTATTTT.